These T cell receptor beta chains were read from a single sample in a study of low-dose radiotherapy and immunotherapy resistance in tumors. TCRdb itself ran the reads through MiXCR, one entry per CDR3 protein. The data show more than 85,000 distinct CDR3 sequences, more than 7.5% seen once. The sample was PBMCs, taken before treatment. These receptors came from a male donor with prostate cancer. The CDR3 runs from the conserved cysteine through the conserved F or W. The order of the fields is J gene, clone size, D gene, V gene, CDR3 DNA, CDR3 protein. D genes are given only for firm matches. Part of the rows lack a size; the others show once, few, many or a class for expanded clones.

TRBJ2-3 many NA TRBV6-2/TRBV6-3 TGTGCCAGCAGTTACGTACAGGGAACGAATACGCAGTATTTT CASSYVQGTNTQYF
TRBJ2-7 many NA TRBV3-1 TGTGCCAGCAGCCAAAACACCTACGAGCAGTACTTC CASSQNTYEQYF
TRBJ2-7 once TRBD2 TRBV5-1 TGCGCCAGCAGCTTGGGCGGGGACTACTACGAGCAGTACTTC CASSLGGDYYEQYF
TRBJ2-7 few NA TRBV3-1 TGTGCCAGCAGCCGGGGGCTTTCCTACGAGCAGTACTTC CASSRGLSYEQYF
TRBJ2-1 NA TRBD2 TRBV25-1 TGTGCCAGCCTAATAGCGGGAGCGGGCAATGAGCAGTTCTTC CASLIAGAGNEQFF
TRBJ1-1 many TRBD1 TRBV10-3 TGTGCCACTTCCGGGACAGGGTTCACTGAAGCTTTCTTT CATSGTGFTEAFF
TRBJ2-1 many TRBD2 TRBV4-1 TGCGCCAGCAGCCAAGTATTACTAGCGGATTACAATGAGCAGTTCTTC CASSQVLLADYNEQFF
TRBJ2-1 many TRBD1 TRBV18 TGTGCCAGCTCCCTACCACAGGGGGTATACAATGAGCAGTTCTTC CASSLPQGVYNEQFF
TRBJ2-2 many NA TRBV6-2/TRBV6-3 TGTGCCAGCAGTTACTCGATGGGCGGCACCTGGCCCGGGGAGCTGTTTTTT CASSYSMGGTWPGELFF
TRBJ2-7 many TRBD1 TRBV7-6 TGTGCCAGCAGCTCGTCGACAGGGCCCTACGAGCAGTACTTC CASSSSTGPYEQYF
TRBJ2-7 NA NA TRBV25-1 TGTGCCAGCAGTACGACAGGCTACGAGCAGTACTTC CASSTTGYEQYF
TRBJ2-5 many NA TRBV7-2 TGTGCCAGCAGCTTGAAGACCCAGTACTTC CASSLKTQYF
TRBJ2-3 few NA TRBV7-2 TGTGCCAGCAGCTTAGATAGCCGCACAGATACGCAGTATTTT CASSLDSRTDTQYF
TRBJ2-2 many NA TRBV5-1 TGCGCCAGCAGTCCGGAACCGAACACCGGGGAGCTGTTTTTT CASSPEPNTGELFF
TRBJ2-1 many TRBD2 TRBV28 TGTGCCAGCAGACGTCCTAGCGGGAGGGCAAATGAGCAGTTCTTC CASRRPSGRANEQFF
TRBJ1-5 many NA TRBV20-1 TGCAGTGCCAGGATGGGGTCCAGCAATCAGCCCCAGCATTTT CSARMGSSNQPQHF
TRBJ2-7 many NA TRBV21-1 TGTGCCGGGGAGCGCATCGGACTAGCGGGATTCAGCGAGCAGTACTTC CAGERIGLAGFSEQYF
TRBJ2-1 many TRBD2 TRBV6-5 TGTGCCAGCAGTTCCACGGGGGGGTACAATGAGCAGTTCTTC CASSSTGGYNEQFF
TRBJ2-2 many NA TRBV4-3 TGCGCCAGTGAGGACGGAGCTACCGGGGAGCTGTTTTTT CASEDGATGELFF
TRBJ1-5 many NA TRBV6-2/TRBV6-3 TGTGCCAGCAGTTACGGTCCGAATCAGCCCCAGCATTTT CASSYGPNQPQHF
TRBJ2-1 NA TRBD2 TRBV20-1 TGCAGTGCTACGAGAGGGAGCGGGAGTGTGAATGAGCAGTTCTTC CSATRGSGSVNEQFF
TRBJ1-1 many NA TRBV11-2 TGTGCCAGCAGCCGGGAAAACAACCGGGGAACTGAAGCTTTCTTT CASSRENNRGTEAFF